A selection of T cell receptor beta chains follows, all from one sample in a study of control samples from healthy donors and cancer patients. Libraries were prepared by immunoSEQ multiplex PCR; TCRdb keeps only in-frame clonotypes and omits some of them. The sample includes approximately 150,000 clones, around 96% of them seen just once. Sequencing was done on a sample of blood. These TCRs come from a woman aged 25 to 45 in good health. CDR3s include the opening cysteine and the closing phenylalanine or tryptophan.

V,J,CDR3
TRBV10-3,TRBJ1-2,CAISSGTANYGYTF
TRBV30,TRBJ2-1,CAWSVPSGGAAVFF
TRBV3-1/TRBV3-2,TRBJ1-2,CAGRPTDSRGYTF
TRBV28,TRBJ1-4,CASSFGGSNEKLFF
TRBV7-9,TRBJ1-2,CASSLEGGTSDYGYTF
TRBV27,TRBJ2-7,CASSGVKGQTTGVGYYEQYF
TRBV9,TRBJ2-2,CASSAHRVGELFF
TRBV9,TRBJ2-2,CASSPIRGGANTGELFF
TRBV11-2,TRBJ1-1,CASSPTGTEATEAFF
TRBV3-1/TRBV3-2,TRBJ2-7,CASSQVSAGSSEQYF
TRBV19,TRBJ1-5,CASTTQRSRGSNQPQHF
TRBV5-1,TRBJ2-1,CASGGGTRAYNEQFF
TRBV2,TRBJ1-1,CASRRQVNTEAFF